Listed below are T cell receptor beta chains from one sample, sequenced in a study of T cell responses to AZD1222 COVID-19 vaccine. The assay was immunoSEQ multiplex PCR, and TCRdb's table has in-frame clones only and misses some. Among fewer than 180,000 clones, about 92% were seen once, and the ten largest hold roughly 3.4%. The material sequenced was peripheral blood, taken 28 days after the second AZD1222 dose. The receptor source for this set is an adult who received the AZD1222 COVID-19 vaccine. The CDR3 runs from the conserved cysteine through the conserved F or W. Each record gives: V gene, D gene, J gene, CDR3 protein. D genes are given only for firm matches.

V: TRBV28; D: .; J: TRBJ1-4; CDR3: CASSLRLLGSLNEKLFF
V: TRBV7-2; D: .; J: TRBJ2-7; CDR3: CASSLVVREQYF
V: TRBV24-1; D: TRBD1; J: TRBJ2-7; CDR3: CATSDGGQGIDEQYF
V: TRBV21-1; D: .; J: TRBJ1-6; CDR3: CAYIGGRSNSPLHF
V: TRBV7-8; D: .; J: TRBJ1-5; CDR3: CASSNRRVGNQPQHF
V: TRBV5-1; D: TRBD1; J: TRBJ2-3; CDR3: CASSSGQLTDTQYF
V: TRBV18; D: .; J: TRBJ2-1; CDR3: CASSPPDRSQQFF
V: TRBV3-1/TRBV3-2; D: .; J: TRBJ2-7; CDR3: CASSPTWTNSYEQYF
V: TRBV11-3; D: TRBD1; J: TRBJ2-5; CDR3: CASSLDGAAGGGKTQYF
V: TRBV2; D: .; J: TRBJ1-3; CDR3: CASSEEDTIYF
V: TRBV27; D: .; J: TRBJ2-7; CDR3: CASSLSSRRGGINEQYF
V: TRBV11-2; D: TRBD2; J: TRBJ2-2; CDR3: CASSTSGTSVTGELFF
V: TRBV5-1; D: TRBD2; J: TRBJ2-1; CDR3: CASSLTSGTMNEQFF
V: TRBV5-1; D: TRBD1; J: TRBJ1-3; CDR3: CASSLQGPPGNTIYF
V: TRBV2; D: TRBD2; J: TRBJ2-7; CDR3: CASSAQLWTSAEQYF
V: TRBV18; D: TRBD1; J: TRBJ2-7; CDR3: CASSSTGQGGYEQYF
V: TRBV10-2; D: TRBD1; J: TRBJ1-2; CDR3: CASRPGTGGDFGYTF
V: TRBV30; D: .; J: TRBJ1-1; CDR3: CAWSLGVEAFF
V: TRBV5-1; D: .; J: TRBJ2-3; CDR3: CASSSLVTDTQYF
V: TRBV19; D: .; J: TRBJ1-5; CDR3: CASSSAGENNQPQHF
V: TRBV3-1/TRBV3-2; D: .; J: TRBJ2-3; CDR3: CASSQIVLAPPYRDTQYF
V: TRBV5-1; D: TRBD2; J: TRBJ2-2; CDR3: CASSLGLAGSWAGELFF
V: TRBV11-2; D: .; J: TRBJ1-5; CDR3: CASSFRASQPQHF
V: TRBV7-2; D: .; J: TRBJ2-3; CDR3: CASSLALGTDTQYF
V: TRBV7-9; D: .; J: TRBJ1-2; CDR3: CASSLEVGYGYTF
V: TRBV6-1; D: .; J: TRBJ1-1; CDR3: CASSALPVASGGTEAFF